These 18 T cell receptor beta chains were sequenced from one sample in a study of identical twins. Each CDR3 protein is one row after TCRdb ran MiXCR on the 5' RACE reads. The table has under 300,000 distinct CDR3 sequences, about 14% seen once; the top ten hold around 9%. Sequencing was carried out using memory (CD45RO+) T cells sorted from blood. These receptors were obtained from a woman younger than 35 in good health.

This clonotype was counted between two and nine times. The CDR3 loop is CASSWMPGMNTEAFF. CDR3 in DNA: TGTGCCAGCAGCTGGATGCCAGGCATGAACACTGAAGCTTTCTTT. The rearrangement uses TRBV7-8 and TRBJ1-1; unclear D gene. The CDR3 consists of 15 residues. CDR1 SGHVS and CDR2 FQNEAQ come from the germline V gene. V lost 4 bases, J lost 0 bases, and 12 bases lay in between.

The chain has TRBV7-8 and TRBJ1-5; D is undetermined. Trimming cost V 5 bases and J 9 bases, with 11 bases left between them. The length of the CDR3 is 12 residues. The germline V gene has CDR1 SGHVS and CDR2 FQNEAQ. CDR3 bases: TGTGCCAGCAGCCAGGTGGGGTTGCCCCAGCATTTT. Its protein product is CASSQVGLPQHF.

This clonotype has more than one count but fewer than ten. The CDR3 region has the DNA TGTGCCAGCAGCCCCAGAGCGGTTTCAACAGATACGCAGTATTTT. Amino acids: CASSPRAVSTDTQYF. This chain uses TRBV3-1 with TRBJ2-3; possible D gene TRBD2, 5 bases. Trimming pared 4 bases from V and 3 bases from J, leaving 14 bases between. This CDR3 region has 15 residues. Germline lookup yields CDR1 LGHDT and CDR2 YNNKEL (reference sequence).

Many counts were recorded for this clonotype. This chain connects TRBV20-1 to TRBJ2-5; D gene unclear. The CDR3 covers 13 residues. V lost 2 bases and J lost 4, with 11 bases in between. The germline V gene encodes CDR1 DFQATT and CDR2 SNEGSKA (reference sequence). The CDR3 protein is CSARWLVGETQYF. The DNA of the CDR3 is TGCAGTGCTAGATGGCTAGTAGGAGAGACCCAGTACTTC.

This clonotype appeared many times. This chain uses TRBV6-5 with TRBJ1-6; perhaps TRBD1 as D (5 bases). CDR1 and CDR2 (germline): MNHEY, SVGAGI. This CDR3 is built from 14 residues. V shed 6 bases and J shed 5 bases, with 11 bases lying between them. For the CDR3, the DNA is TGTGCCAGCAGAAGACAGACGAATAATTCACCCCTCCACTTT. This sequence encodes CASRRQTNNSPLHF.

The V call is TRBV20-1, the J call TRBJ1-6, with D tentatively TRBD1 (5 bases). The CDR3 consists of 15 residues. Trimming shortened V by 7 bases and J by 3 bases, and 16 bases separated the two germline ends. Germline CDR1 DFQATT, CDR2 SNEGSKA (reference sequence). The CDR3 sequence is CSVSGGQGYNSPLHF. The CDR3 region has the DNA TGCAGTGTTAGCGGTGGGCAGGGCTATAATTCACCCCTCCACTTT.

At least ten counts were recorded for this clonotype. The CDR3 sequence: CASSLRGRIYEQYF. In DNA, the CDR3 is TGTGCCAGCAGCTTGCGGGGACGGATCTACGAGCAGTACTTC. V gene TRBV5-4 combines with J gene TRBJ2-7; D tentatively reads TRBD1 or TRBD2 (5 bases each). The CDR3 has 14 residues. V was shortened by 1 base and J by 3 bases, with 11 bases between the two germline ends. Germline CDR1 and CDR2: SGHNT and YYREEE (reference sequence).

The chain combines TRBV28 with TRBJ1-5; D is perhaps TRBD1 (5 bases). The germline gives CDR1 MDHEN, CDR2 SYDVKM. This CDR3 is built from 13 residues. V was pared by 2 bases and J by 7 bases, with 9 bases between. CDR3 amino acids: CASSLGAGQPQHF. The DNA for the CDR3 is TGTGCCAGCAGTTTAGGGGCAGGCCAGCCCCAGCATTTT.

The table lists this clonotype with a few counts. The V and J genes are TRBV5-1 and TRBJ1-2; TRBD1 matches at 8 bases. V dropped 0 bases and J dropped 4; count of bases not matched to a gene: 8. The CDR3 is 16 residues long. Germline V lookup: CDR1 SGHRS, CDR2 YFSETQ. For the CDR3, the DNA is TGCGCCAGCAGCTTGGACGGACAGGGTCGGGCCTATGGCTACACCTTC. Translating gives CASSLDGQGRAYGYTF.

This clonotype was counted at least ten times. J is TRBJ1-1 and V is TRBV4-3; 7 positions match TRBD1. Trimming took 1 base from V and 4 from J; bases not matched to a gene: 6. The CDR3 is 15 amino acids. Germline assignment: CDR1 LGHNA and CDR2 YSLEER. Written as DNA, the CDR3 is TGCGCCAGCAGCCAAGGGGATGCAGGGGGCACTGAAGCTTTCTTT. It yields the protein CASSQGDAGGTEAFF.

This clonotype was detected a few times. The chain uses TRBV2 and TRBJ2-1, with TRBD2 as a possible D gene (6 bases). Trimming pared 3 bases from V and 3 bases from J, leaving 15 bases between. Germline CDR1 reads SNHLY; CDR2 reads FYNNEI. CDR3 length equals 16 residues. CDR3 loop: CASSDGQRAYYNEQFF. The DNA for the CDR3 is TGTGCCAGCAGTGATGGCCAGCGGGCCTACTACAATGAGCAGTTCTTC.

This clonotype showed up just a few times. The chain is built from TRBV6-1 and TRBJ1-3, with 8 bases fitting TRBD1. Germline lookup yields CDR1 MNHNS and CDR2 SASEGT. V dropped 6 bases and J dropped 2; count of bases not matched to a gene: 3. The CDR3 runs to 14 residues. The CDR3: CASRLQGAGNTIYF. CDR3 bases: TGTGCCAGCAGACTACAGGGGGCTGGAAACACCATATATTTT.

This clonotype showed up many times. This sequence joins TRBV5-1 and TRBJ2-2; D remains unclear. CDR1 and CDR2 from the germline V gene are SGHRS and YFSETQ. The CDR3 length is 16 residues. V lost 0 bases and J lost 7, with 16 bases in between. The DNA for the CDR3 is TGCGCCAGCAGCTTGGTAGGCCAGGCCCCCGTCGGGGAGCTGTTTTTT. It specifies CASSLVGQAPVGELFF.

The chain couples TRBV20-1 to TRBJ2-2; D is perhaps TRBD1 (6 bases). Germline CDR1 and CDR2: DFQATT and SNEGSKA (reference sequence). Trimming took off 6 bases at V and 5 bases at J, with 19 bases between the two ends. The CDR3 contains 15 residues. CDR3 DNA sequence: TGCAGTGCGTTTAGAGCATCAGGGGTGACCGGGGAGCTGTTTTTT. Translated, it gives CSAFRASGVTGELFF.

The chain is built from TRBV12-3 or TRBV12-4 and TRBJ1-1; 7 nucleotides align to TRBD1. J lost 3 bases, V lost 6 bases, and 7 bases had no gene match. This CDR3 comprises 14 residues. As DNA, the CDR3 is TGTGCCAGCAGCACAGGGGTTTTGGACACTGAAGCTTTCTTT. Its protein is CASSTGVLDTEAFF.

This clonotype was seen a few times. The chain couples TRBV5-6 to TRBJ1-4, with no clear D. The CDR3 runs to 16 residues. V shed 4 bases and J shed 0 bases, with 13 bases lying between them. Germline-derived CDR1 and CDR2 are SGHDT and YYEEEE. This chain's CDR3 is CASSPLPTATNEKLFF. In DNA, the CDR3 is TGTGCCAGCAGCCCCCTCCCGACGGCAACTAATGAAAAACTGTTTTTT.

V usage is TRBV6-2 or TRBV6-3 and J usage is TRBJ1-2; 9 positions match TRBD1. V lost 5 bases and J lost 8; bases outside the gene matches: 6. The CDR3 sequence is 13 residues long. CDR1 and CDR2 (germline): MNHEY, SVGEGT. CDR3 loop: CASSRQGQGGYTF. In DNA, the CDR3 is TGTGCCAGCAGTCGCCAGGGACAGGGAGGCTACACCTTC.

A few counts support this clonotype. One junction end does not reproduce the germline sequence, and a read error may be involved. DNA for the CDR3: TGTGCTAGCAGCCGACAGGTGAACACTGAAGCTTTCTTT. It is translated as CASSRQVNTEAFF. The chain carries TRBV7-7 and TRBJ1-1; TRBD1 is a possible D gene (6 bases). CDR3 length equals 13 residues. Per the germline V gene, CDR1 is SSHAT and CDR2 is FNYEAQ (reference sequence).